The 30 T cell receptor beta chains below come from one sample, sequenced in a study of shared clonotypes between healthy human individuals. The protocol was immunoSEQ multiplex PCR, while the TCRdb copy is restricted to in-frame clones and leaves out a portion. The sample holds hundreds of thousands of clones; about 76% are singletons and the top ten take less than 15%. The sample consisted of PBMCs. The receptors originated from a woman in her 40s in good health. Some clones in this sample may be carry-over from other donors' samples.

This clone was recorded at least ten times. The rearrangement uses TRBV6-1 and TRBJ2-3; 9 nucleotides agree with TRBD1. There are 15 residues in the CDR3. With 4 bases clipped from V and 4 bases from J, the junction kept 6 bases outside the gene matches. Germline assignment: CDR1 MNHNS and CDR2 SASEGT. Here the CDR3 reads CASSGGQGGADTQYF. The DNA of the CDR3 is TGTGCCAGCAGTGGGGGACAGGGAGGTGCAGATACGCAGTATTTT.

V and J are TRBV5-1 and TRBJ1-6; TRBD1 matches at 9 bases. CDR1 is SGHRS and CDR2 is YFSETQ in the germline V gene. The CDR3 has 16 amino acids. The V gene end was trimmed by 4 bases and the J gene end by 10 bases; junction bases not matched to a gene: 12. The CDR3 loop is CASSPAGQGLGSPLHF. The CDR3 coding sequence is TGCGCCAGCAGCCCGGCGGGACAGGGATTAGGATCACCCCTCCACTTT. Looking up the rest from reference TRBV5-1 and TRBJ1-6 gives the full variable domain: KAGVTQTPRYLIKTRGQQVTLSCSPISGHRSVSWYQQTPGQGLQFLFEYFSETQRNKGNFPGRFSGRQFSNSRSEMNVSTLELGDSALYLCASSPAGQGLGSPLHFGNGTRLTVT.

The V and J genes are TRBV7-9 and TRBJ2-7; 9 bases line up with TRBD1. Germline CDR1 is SEHNR and CDR2 is FQNEAQ (reference sequence). Trimming removed 3 bases from V and 8 bases from J; junction bases left unmatched: 14. The CDR3 spans 16 residues. The CDR3 region is CASSLDLTGQGDQQYF. CDR3 nucleotides: TGTGCCAGCAGCTTGGATCTAACGGGACAGGGAGATCAGCAGTACTTC.

The chain is built from TRBV29-1 and TRBJ1-1; D may be TRBD1 (6 bases). The CDR3 sequence is 12 residues long. CDR1 is SQVTM and CDR2 is ANQGSEA in the germline V gene. V lost 8 bases and J lost 1, with 11 bases in between. The CDR3 sequence: CSTRQANTEAFF. CDR3 sequence (DNA): TGCAGCACCCGACAGGCGAACACTGAAGCTTTCTTT.

V is TRBV5-1 and J is TRBJ2-5; 7 nucleotides align to TRBD1. The CDR3 sequence is 14 residues long. Trimming removed 3 bases from V and 5 bases from J; junction bases left unmatched: 7. Germline loops: CDR1 SGHRS, CDR2 YFSETQ. DNA of the CDR3: TGCGCCAGCAGCTCCCGACAGGGTGGGGAGACCCAGTACTTC. It is translated as CASSSRQGGETQYF. Using reference TRBV5-1 and TRBJ2-5 for the parts outside the CDR3, the full variable domain is KAGVTQTPRYLIKTRGQQVTLSCSPISGHRSVSWYQQTPGQGLQFLFEYFSETQRNKGNFPGRFSGRQFSNSRSEMNVSTLELGDSALYLCASSSRQGGETQYFGPGTRLLVL.

Remarks on this clone: A read error may account for a junction end that differs from germline. This chain uses TRBV30 with TRBJ2-7, with TRBD2 matching 8 bases. CDR3 size: 13 residues. In germline, CDR1 is GTSNPN, CDR2 SVGIG (reference sequence). The CDR3 DNA sequence: TGTGCCTGGACGGCGGGGGGCAGCCTTAGGAGTAGGTTC. Amino acids: CAWTAGGSLRSRF. The full variable domain, rest sourced from reference TRBV30 and TRBJ2-7, is SQTIHQWPATLVQPVGSPLSLECTVEGTSNPNLYWYRQAAGRGLQLLFYSVGIGQISSEVPQNLSASRPQDRQFILSSKKLLLSDSGFYLCAWTAGGSLRSRFGPGTRLTVT.

The J gene is TRBJ1-1, the V gene TRBV30; 7 positions match TRBD1. Germline values: CDR1 GTSNPN, CDR2 SVGIG (reference sequence). The CDR3 length is 12 residues. V was clipped by 5 bases and J by 6 bases; unmatched bases: 6. This CDR3 is CAWGQASPEAFF. For the CDR3, the DNA is TGTGCCTGGGGACAGGCTAGCCCTGAAGCTTTCTTT.

This clone appeared a few times. The rearrangement links TRBV14 to TRBJ1-1, with D uncertain. Deletions cut 4 bases from V and 0 bases from J, with 18 bases between. The CDR3 is made up of 17 amino acids. Germline V CDR1 and CDR2: SGHDN, FVKESK. CDR3: CASSLILRADMNTEAFF. CDR3 DNA sequence: TGTGCCAGCAGCCTCATTCTAAGGGCAGACATGAACACTGAAGCTTTCTTT.

The J gene is TRBJ1-5, the V gene TRBV15; D unresolved. Between the trimmed V and J ends, which lost 6 bases and 0 bases, there was a span of 3 bases. The CDR3 spans 12 residues. Germline V lookup: CDR1 LNHNV, CDR2 YYDKDF (reference sequence). The CDR3: CATRDSNQPQHF. DNA of the CDR3: TGTGCCACCAGAGATAGCAATCAGCCCCAGCATTTT. The variable domain in full, with the rest retrieved from reference TRBV15 and TRBJ1-5, is DAMVIQNPRYQVTQFGKPVTLSCSQTLNHNVMYWYQQKSSQAPKLLFHYYDKDFNNEADTPDNFQSRRPNTSFCFLDIRSPGLGDTAMYLCATRDSNQPQHFGDGTRLSIL.

The chain joins TRBV4-1 to TRBJ2-3; 7 bases agree with TRBD1. Germline V gene lookup returns CDR1 MGHRA and CDR2 YSYEKL. This CDR3 comprises 17 residues. The junction had 7 bases not matched to a gene; V was cut back by 1 base and J by 0 bases. The CDR3 sequence is CASSQVGTVLSTDTQYF. The CDR3 DNA follows: TGCGCCAGCAGCCAAGTAGGGACAGTCCTTAGCACAGATACGCAGTATTTT.

CDR3 region: CAWSVERRHYGYTF. The CDR3 DNA reads TGTGCCTGGAGTGTAGAGCGGCGCCACTATGGCTACACCTTC. The chain employs TRBV30 and TRBJ1-2, with unresolved D. Per the germline V gene, CDR1 is GTSNPN and CDR2 is SVGIG (reference sequence). This CDR3 region has 14 residues. The ends were cut back, 0 bases at V and 3 bases at J, with 11 bases in the middle. The whole variable domain, remainder taken from reference TRBV30 and TRBJ1-2, is SQTIHQWPATLVQPVGSPLSLECTVEGTSNPNLYWYRQAAGRGLQLLFYSVGIGQISSEVPQNLSASRPQDRQFILSSKKLLLSDSGFYLCAWSVERRHYGYTFGSGTRLTVV.

The chain joins TRBV7-9 to TRBJ2-6; weak D call: TRBD1 (6 bases). The ends were cut back, 4 bases at V and 3 bases at J, with 10 bases in the middle. The CDR3 has 15 residues. Germline CDR1 is SEHNR and CDR2 is FQNEAQ (reference sequence). The CDR3 is CASSSRGFGANVLTF. The CDR3, as DNA: TGTGCCAGCAGCTCGAGGGGGTTTGGGGCCAACGTCCTGACTTTC.

This clone was seen just once. This chain links TRBV4-3 with TRBJ1-2; a possible D gene is TRBD1 (5 bases). Trimming left V 0 bases short and J 7 bases short, with 15 bases between. CDR1 and CDR2 (germline): LGHNA, YSLEER. This CDR3 contains 15 residues. The chain's CDR3 is CASSQELIGGGGYTF. The CDR3 bases are TGCGCCAGCAGCCAAGAGTTGATAGGCGGGGGTGGCTACACCTTC.

V gene TRBV28 combines with J gene TRBJ2-1; D is perhaps TRBD1 (5 bases). Trimming took 3 bases from V and 0 from J, leaving 12 bases between them. The CDR3 sequence is 16 residues long. Germline CDR1 MDHEN, CDR2 SYDVKM. The CDR3 loop reads CASSLWGPSSYNEQFF. DNA of the CDR3: TGTGCCAGCAGTTTGTGGGGCCCAAGCTCCTACAATGAGCAGTTCTTC.

The chain joins TRBV7-6 to TRBJ2-1; possible D gene TRBD2, 5 bases. Trimming shortened V by 3 bases and J by 2 bases, and 8 bases separated the two germline ends. The CDR3 is 14 amino acids. CDR1 is SGHVS and CDR2 is FNYEAQ in the germline V gene. CDR3 in amino acids: CASSLTGTYNEQFF. For the CDR3, the DNA is TGTGCCAGCAGCTTGACCGGGACCTACAATGAGCAGTTCTTC.

This chain links TRBV2 with TRBJ2-7; the match to TRBD2 covers 11 bases. This CDR3 spans 14 amino acids. In germline, CDR1 is SNHLY, CDR2 FYNNEI. The V and J ends lost 4 bases and 6 bases, in that order; junction bases with no gene match: 5. As DNA, the CDR3 is TGTGCCAGCAGTGTAGCGGGAGGGTTAGGCGAGCAGTACTTC. Residues: CASSVAGGLGEQYF. Full variable domain (rest looked up from reference TRBV2 and TRBJ2-7): EPEVTQTPSHQVTQMGQEVILRCVPISNHLYFYWYRQILGQKVEFLVSFYNNEISEKSEIFDDQFSVERPDGSNFTLKIRSTKLEDSAMYFCASSVAGGLGEQYFGPGTRLTVT.

On this clone: This specimen includes other DNA sequences encoding the same CDR3. The chain employs TRBV5-1 and TRBJ2-1; 10 bases are shared with TRBD2. With 1 base clipped from V and 5 bases from J, the junction kept 3 bases outside the gene matches. Germline CDR1 is SGHRS and CDR2 is YFSETQ. The CDR3 length is 15 residues. The CDR3 region is CASSLRLAGDNEQFF. The CDR3 DNA is TGCGCCAGCAGCTTGAGGCTAGCGGGAGACAATGAGCAGTTCTTC.

This chain links TRBV11-3 with TRBJ2-2; 8 bases are shared with TRBD2. With V trimmed by 3 bases and J by 5 bases, 8 bases remained unmatched. Germline CDR1 and CDR2: SGHNT and YENEEA. The CDR3 extends over 16 amino acids. The CDR3 DNA sequence: TGTGCCAGCAGCTTGAGCGGGAGTATGGGGACCGGGGAGCTGTTTTTT. As protein: CASSLSGSMGTGELFF. The full variable domain, its missing parts supplied by reference TRBV11-3 and TRBJ2-2, is EAGVVQSPRYKIIEKKQPVAFWCNPISGHNTLYWYLQNLGQGPELLIRYENEEAVDDSQLPKDRFSAERLKGVDSTLKIQPAELGDSAVYLCASSLSGSMGTGELFFGEGSRLTVL.

The chain joins TRBV27 to TRBJ2-7; possible D gene TRBD1, 6 bases. The V gene's germline CDR1 is MNHEY and CDR2 SMNVEV (reference sequence). The CDR3 sequence is 13 residues long. Between the trimmed V and J ends, which lost 6 bases and 3 bases, there was a span of 12 bases. CDR3 coding DNA: TGTGCCAGCAGCTATGGACAGAACTACGAGCAGTACTTC. This translates into CASSYGQNYEQYF.

This clone was seen only once. The chain joins TRBV10-3 to TRBJ2-7; 8 positions match TRBD2. This CDR3 is built from 14 residues. Losses at the gene ends were 4 bases for V and 0 bases for J; bases not matched to a gene: 2. The germline V gene encodes CDR1 ENHRY and CDR2 SYGVKD. CDR3 nucleotide sequence: TGTGCCATCAGTGCCGGGAGGGACTCCTACGAGCAGTACTTC. It translates to CAISAGRDSYEQYF.

This clone was counted only a few times. V and J are TRBV19 and TRBJ1-1, with no clear D. CDR3 size: 13 residues. Germline V gene sequence: CDR1 LNHDA, CDR2 SQIVND (reference sequence). V was pared by 0 bases and J by 10 bases, with 12 bases between. The CDR3 reads CASSIDLVGRAFF. The CDR3 DNA reads as TGTGCCAGTAGTATAGATCTTGTGGGGAGAGCTTTCTTT. Based on the CDR3 plus reference TRBV19 and TRBJ1-1, the full variable domain is DGGITQSPKYLFRKEGQNVTLSCEQNLNHDAMYWYRQDPGQGLRLIYYSQIVNDFQKGDIAEGYSVSREKKESFPLTVTSAQKNPTAFYLCASSIDLVGRAFFGQGTRLTVV.

This clone appeared once. The chain uses TRBV5-1 and TRBJ1-3, with 7 bases lining up with TRBD1. CDR3 length: 15 amino acids. From germline, CDR1 is SGHRS and CDR2 YFSETQ. With V trimmed by 2 bases and J by 2 bases, 4 bases remained unmatched. This chain's CDR3 is CASSFSGTAGNTIYF. The DNA for the CDR3 is TGCGCCAGCAGCTTCTCCGGGACAGCTGGAAACACCATATATTTT. The entire variable domain, with the rest obtained from reference TRBV5-1 and TRBJ1-3, is as follows: KAGVTQTPRYLIKTRGQQVTLSCSPISGHRSVSWYQQTPGQGLQFLFEYFSETQRNKGNFPGRFSGRQFSNSRSEMNVSTLELGDSALYLCASSFSGTAGNTIYFGEGSWLTVV.

The rearrangement joins TRBV30 to TRBJ2-1, with 8 bases aligning to TRBD2. The CDR3 totals 14 residues. V dropped 4 bases and J dropped 9; count of bases not matched to a gene: 11. Per germline, CDR1 GTSNPN and CDR2 SVGIG (reference sequence). The CDR3 region is CAWNPGTRVAEQFF. DNA for the CDR3: TGTGCCTGGAACCCCGGGACTAGGGTGGCTGAGCAGTTCTTC.

This chain connects TRBV6-1 to TRBJ2-5; tentative D call: TRBD2 (6 bases). V was pared by 2 bases and J by 2 bases, with 15 bases between. Germline CDR1 MNHNS, CDR2 SASEGT. CDR3 size: 16 residues. CDR3 protein: CASSERGWWTQETQYF. The CDR3 bases are TGTGCCAGCAGTGAACGGGGGTGGTGGACACAAGAGACCCAGTACTTC.

This chain joins TRBV5-1 and TRBJ2-5; TRBD2 matches at 14 bases. The CDR3 extends over 14 amino acids. V lost 7 bases and J lost 4; bases outside the gene matches: 3. Germline-derived CDR1 and CDR2 are SGHRS and YFSETQ. The CDR3 sequence: CASRGLAGVETQYF. The DNA of the CDR3 is TGCGCCAGCCGGGGACTAGCGGGAGTAGAGACCCAGTACTTC.

This chain uses TRBV6-1 with TRBJ2-7, with 7 nucleotides matching TRBD2. CDR1 is MNHNS and CDR2 is SASEGT in the germline V gene. This CDR3 has 16 amino acids. Unmatched junction bases numbered 10, after V lost 2 bases and J lost 3 bases. CDR3 sequence reads: CASSESAWEGLYEQYF. The CDR3 DNA follows: TGTGCCAGCAGTGAAAGCGCGTGGGAGGGCCTCTACGAGCAGTACTTC.

Of note for this clone: Other DNA sequences within the sample encode an identical CDR3. The CDR3, as DNA: TGTGCCAGCAGCTTAGCAGGCGGGAGGTACAATGAGCAGTTCTTC. It yields the protein CASSLAGGRYNEQFF. The chain has TRBV7-2 and TRBJ2-1; 8 bases align to TRBD2. Trimming cost V 0 bases and J 4 bases; bases outside gene matches: 2. The CDR3 covers 15 residues. Germline CDR1 SGHTA, CDR2 FQGNSA. Based on the CDR3 plus reference TRBV7-2 and TRBJ2-1, the full variable domain is GAGVSQSPSNKVTEKGKDVELRCDPISGHTALYWYRQSLGQGLEFLIYFQGNSAPDKSGLPSDRFSAERTGGSVSTLTIQRTQQEDSAVYLCASSLAGGRYNEQFFGPGTRLTVL.

This CDR3 is CASSSRPELNTEAFF. In nucleotides, the CDR3 is TGCGCCAGCAGCTCTCGGCCAGAGCTTAACACTGAAGCTTTCTTT. The chain links TRBV5-1 to TRBJ1-1; D gene uncertain. The CDR3 sequence is 15 residues long. Germline loops: CDR1 SGHRS, CDR2 YFSETQ. V was cut by 3 bases and J by 2 bases, with 14 bases left in between.

The chain employs TRBV6-9 and TRBJ2-3; 8 nucleotides match TRBD1. Losses at the gene ends were 7 bases for V and 6 bases for J; bases not matched to a gene: 24. There are 19 residues in the CDR3. The germline V gene encodes CDR1 MNHGY and CDR2 SVAAGI. The CDR3 bases are TGTGCCAGCAACCCACCCAGACAGGGGTTGTTTATCTTGTTGGATACGCAGTATTTT. The encoded protein is CASNPPRQGLFILLDTQYF.

The chain couples TRBV2 to TRBJ2-3, with D unclear. CDR1 is SNHLY, CDR2 FYNNEI, per germline. Trimming shortened V by 4 bases and J by 1 base, and 9 bases separated the two germline ends. The CDR3 has 14 amino acids. This CDR3 reads CASSVYRRTDTQYF. CDR3 in DNA: TGTGCCAGCAGTGTATACCGCCGCACAGATACGCAGTATTTT.